Described below is a single T cell receptor beta chain sequence and its context. This same CDR3 is encoded by further DNA sequences in the sample. These data originate in a study of blood T cell repertoires in COVID-19. Study-wide background: Spain, Italy and the United States supplied samples that represented acute and convalescent COVID-19. PBMCs, B-cell-depleted T cells, or T cells provided the cDNA or gDNA that made up the material.

Original processing methods: Researchers report that nucleated cell counts were estimated from reference gene primer amplification. The data were produced by immunoSEQ multiplex PCR, yet TCRdb's version contains in-frame clones alone and is incomplete. For V, J and clone size, that table is used; D and trimming come from the DNA. The sample lists 100,000 or so clones, about 90% occurring once. The V gene lost 2 bases and the J gene lost 3 bases, with 5 bases spanning the gap. The CDR3 runs to 11 residues. Per germline, CDR1 SQVTM and CDR2 ANQGSEA. Sequenced sample: peripheral blood. This chain links TRBV29-1 with TRBJ2-7; no definite D call. The receptor was isolated from a man aged 30-40 years in a cohort sampled during active COVID-19. CDR3 amino acids: CSVEWSYEQYF. The CDR3 DNA sequence: TGCAGCGTTGAATGGAGCTACGAGCAGTACTTC.